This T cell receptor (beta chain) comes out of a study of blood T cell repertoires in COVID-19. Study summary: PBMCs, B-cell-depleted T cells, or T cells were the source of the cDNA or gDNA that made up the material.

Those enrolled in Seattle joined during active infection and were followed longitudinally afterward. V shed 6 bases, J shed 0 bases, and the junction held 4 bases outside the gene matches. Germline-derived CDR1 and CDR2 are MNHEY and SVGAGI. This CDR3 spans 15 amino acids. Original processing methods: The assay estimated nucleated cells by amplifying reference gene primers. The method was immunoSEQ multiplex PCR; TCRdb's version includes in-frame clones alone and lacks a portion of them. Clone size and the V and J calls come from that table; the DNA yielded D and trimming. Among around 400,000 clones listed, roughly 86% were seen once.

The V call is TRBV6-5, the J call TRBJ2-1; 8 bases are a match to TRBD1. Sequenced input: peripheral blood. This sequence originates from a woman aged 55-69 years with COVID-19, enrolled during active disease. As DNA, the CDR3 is TGTGCCAGCAGATTCGACAGGGGCTCCTACAATGAGCAGTTCTTC. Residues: CASRFDRGSYNEQFF.